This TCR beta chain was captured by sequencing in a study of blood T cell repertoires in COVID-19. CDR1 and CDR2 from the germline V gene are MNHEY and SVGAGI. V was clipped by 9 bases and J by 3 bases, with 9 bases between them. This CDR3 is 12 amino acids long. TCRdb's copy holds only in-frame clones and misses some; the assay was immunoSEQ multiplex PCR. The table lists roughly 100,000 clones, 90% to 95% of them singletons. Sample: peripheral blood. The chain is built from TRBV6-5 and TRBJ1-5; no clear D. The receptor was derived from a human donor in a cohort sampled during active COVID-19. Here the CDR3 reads CASAGANQPQHF. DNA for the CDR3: TGTGCCAGTGCCGGAGCCAATCAGCCCCAGCATTTT.